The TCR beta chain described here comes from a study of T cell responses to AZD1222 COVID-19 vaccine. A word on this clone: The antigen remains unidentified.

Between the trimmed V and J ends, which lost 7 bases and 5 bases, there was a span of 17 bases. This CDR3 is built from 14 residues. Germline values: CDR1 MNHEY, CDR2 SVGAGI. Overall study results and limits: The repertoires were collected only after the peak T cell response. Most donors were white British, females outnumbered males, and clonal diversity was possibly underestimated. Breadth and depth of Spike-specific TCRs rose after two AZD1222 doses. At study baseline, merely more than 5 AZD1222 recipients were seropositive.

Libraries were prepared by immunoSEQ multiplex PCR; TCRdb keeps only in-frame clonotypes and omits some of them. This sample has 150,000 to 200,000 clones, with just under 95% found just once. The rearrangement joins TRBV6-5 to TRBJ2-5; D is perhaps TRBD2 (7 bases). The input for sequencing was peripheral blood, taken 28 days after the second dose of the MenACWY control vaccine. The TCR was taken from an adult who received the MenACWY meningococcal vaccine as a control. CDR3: CASTAGGAGETQYF. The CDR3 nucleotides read TGTGCCAGCACCGCTGGGGGGGCCGGGGAGACCCAGTACTTC.